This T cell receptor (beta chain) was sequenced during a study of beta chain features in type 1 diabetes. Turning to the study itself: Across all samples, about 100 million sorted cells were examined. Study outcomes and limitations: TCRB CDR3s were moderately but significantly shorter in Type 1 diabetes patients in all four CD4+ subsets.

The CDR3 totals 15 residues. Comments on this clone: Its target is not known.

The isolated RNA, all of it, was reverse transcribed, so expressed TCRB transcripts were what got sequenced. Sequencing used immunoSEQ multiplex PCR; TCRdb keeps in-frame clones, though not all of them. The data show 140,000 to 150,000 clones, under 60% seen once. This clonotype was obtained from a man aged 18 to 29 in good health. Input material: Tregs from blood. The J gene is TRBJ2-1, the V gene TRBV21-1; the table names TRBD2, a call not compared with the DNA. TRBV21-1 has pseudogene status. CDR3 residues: CASNLLGLEYNEQFF. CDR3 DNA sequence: TGTGCCAGCAACCTCCTCGGACTAGAATACAATGAGCAGTTCTTC.